This passage covers 23 T cell receptor beta chains from one sample sequenced in a study of shared clonotypes between healthy human individuals. Data came from immunoSEQ multiplex PCR; TCRdb stores just in-frame clones and leaves some out. Of under 1,100,000 clones detected, about 74% appear once; the ten largest clones hold roughly 1.5%. The specimen was memory CD4+ T cells sorted from blood. Subset: CD45RA-negative fraction. Receptors were obtained from a man aged 18 to 29 in good health.

The chain carries TRBV9 and TRBJ2-3; D possibly uses TRBD1 or TRBD2 (6 bases each). Germline V CDR1 and CDR2: SGDLS, YYNGEE. The V gene lost 3 bases and the J gene lost 3 bases, with 11 bases spanning the gap. CDR3 length: 14 amino acids. CDR3 in DNA: TGTGCCAGCAGCGGGGGGCGGGATACAGATACGCAGTATTTT. Translating gives CASSGGRDTDTQYF.

This clone was seen just once. The sample has other DNA sequences that encode this CDR3 too. This chain uses TRBV18 with TRBJ1-5, with TRBD1 matching 9 bases. The V gene's germline CDR1 is KGHSH and CDR2 LQKENI. CDR3 length: 15 residues. V lost 4 bases, J lost 1 base, and 2 bases stayed unmatched. This CDR3 is CASSQDRGSNQPQHF. In DNA form, the CDR3 reads TGTGCCAGCTCACAAGACAGGGGGAGCAATCAGCCCCAGCATTTT. Looking up the rest from reference TRBV18 and TRBJ1-5 gives the full variable domain: NAGVMQNPRHLVRRRGQEARLRCSPMKGHSHVYWYRQLPEEGLKFMVYLQKENIIDESGMPKERFSAEFPKEGPSILRIQQVVRGDSAAYFCASSQDRGSNQPQHFGDGTRLSIL.

With respect to this clone: The sample contains more than one DNA sequence encoding this CDR3. J is TRBJ1-5 and V is TRBV28, with D possibly TRBD1 on 5 matching bases. CDR3 size: 13 residues. Between the trimmed V and J ends, which lost 8 bases and 2 bases, there was a span of 10 bases. Germline values: CDR1 MDHEN, CDR2 SYDVKM. The CDR3 DNA follows: TGTGCCAGCCGCCGGGGGGGCAATCAGCCCCAGCATTTT. Translating gives CASRRGGNQPQHF.

The chain joins TRBV9 to TRBJ1-4; 7 nucleotides match TRBD1. Germline assignment: CDR1 SGDLS and CDR2 YYNGEE. CDR3 length: 15 residues. With V trimmed by 3 bases and J by 7 bases, 9 bases remained unmatched. CDR3 amino acids: CASSGRTGWGEKLFF. The CDR3 DNA reads as TGTGCCAGCAGCGGACGGACAGGTTGGGGTGAAAAACTGTTTTTT.

This clone was found once. This chain uses TRBV2 with TRBJ2-5; D may correspond to TRBD1 or TRBD2 (6 bases each). This CDR3 has 13 amino acids. The V end was cut by 8 bases, the J end by 2 bases, with 12 bases between. CDR1 and CDR2 from the germline V gene are SNHLY and FYNNEI. CDR3 sequence reads: CASARGPQETQYF. The CDR3 coding sequence is TGTGCCAGCGCTCGGGGGCCGCAAGAGACCCAGTACTTC.

This clone appeared a single time. The V and J genes are TRBV27 and TRBJ1-6, with D perhaps matching TRBD1 (5 bases). Germline CDR1 reads MNHEY; CDR2 reads SMNVEV (reference sequence). The length of the CDR3 is 16 residues. Trimming removed 2 bases from V and 0 bases from J, with 8 bases in between. In DNA, the CDR3 is TGTGCCAGCAGTTTAGCCGGGGGCTCCTATAATTCACCCCTCCACTTT. Amino acids: CASSLAGGSYNSPLHF.

The V call is TRBV5-6, the J call TRBJ2-7; unclear D gene. Germline lookup yields CDR1 SGHDT and CDR2 YYEEEE. This CDR3 has 14 amino acids. The V gene lost 4 bases and the J gene lost 3 bases, with 14 bases spanning the gap. In DNA, the CDR3 is TGTGCCAGCAGCGCCCGGACGATAGTCTACGAGCAGTACTTC. Encoded protein: CASSARTIVYEQYF.

This chain links TRBV4-3 with TRBJ1-1, with D unresolved. V shed 0 bases and J shed 3 bases, with 11 bases lying between them. Germline V gives CDR1 LGHNA, CDR2 YSLEER. The CDR3 extends over 15 amino acids. The CDR3 spells CASSQEEWGDTEAFF. The DNA for the CDR3 is TGCGCCAGCAGCCAAGAAGAATGGGGAGACACTGAAGCTTTCTTT.

The genes are TRBV2 and TRBJ1-2; 9 positions agree with TRBD1. Trimming took 8 bases from V and 7 from J; bases not matched to a gene: 2. Germline-derived CDR1 and CDR2 are SNHLY and FYNNEI. This CDR3 spans 11 amino acids. The CDR3 protein is CASGTGFGYTF. The CDR3 DNA is TGTGCCAGCGGGACAGGGTTTGGCTACACCTTC.

This clone turned up a few times. The gene calls are TRBV30 and TRBJ2-1; D is unresolved. Trimming removed 1 base from V and 6 bases from J, with 7 bases in between. The CDR3 covers 12 residues. Germline V gives CDR1 GTSNPN, CDR2 SVGIG (reference sequence). The CDR3 bases are TGTGCCTGGAGTGAGGTACGCAATGAGCAGTTCTTC. It codes for CAWSEVRNEQFF.

This clone appeared a single time. This specimen includes other DNA sequences encoding the same CDR3. This chain links TRBV29-1 with TRBJ1-1, with D unresolved. V gave up 7 bases and J gave up 8 bases, with 5 bases separating them. From germline, CDR1 is SQVTM and CDR2 ANQGSEA. There are 8 residues in the CDR3. The CDR3, as DNA: TGCAGCGCTCCAGAAGCTTTCTTT. It is translated as CSAPEAFF.

The genes are TRBV11-2 and TRBJ2-7, with 12 bases aligning to TRBD1. Germline trimming cut 0 bases from V and 5 bases from J; bases unmatched to any gene: 2. CDR1 is SGHAT and CDR2 is FQNNGV in the germline V gene. The CDR3 has 15 residues. The CDR3 DNA reads as TGTGCCAGCAGCTTAGATGGGACAGGGGGCCACGAGCAGTACTTC. This codes for CASSLDGTGGHEQYF.

The sample holds many counts of this clone. The V call is TRBV19, the J call TRBJ1-1; possibly TRBD1 for D (6 bases). Deletions cut 5 bases from V and 1 base from J, with 14 bases between. CDR1 is LNHDA, CDR2 SQIVND, per germline (reference sequence). This CDR3 is built from 15 residues. CDR3 sequence reads: CASSVRQVKNTEAFF. The CDR3 nucleotides are TGTGCCAGTAGTGTTCGACAGGTAAAGAACACTGAAGCTTTCTTT.

This clone was observed a single time. V is TRBV2 and J is TRBJ2-2; D possibly corresponds to TRBD1 (6 bases). Germline lookup yields CDR1 SNHLY and CDR2 FYNNEI. Trimming removed 9 bases at V and 7 bases at J, with 27 bases between. CDR3 size: 17 residues. The CDR3 spells CASSEEGVILAGGELFF. The CDR3 DNA reads TGTGCCAGTTCCGAAGAGGGGGTAATATTAGCCGGCGGGGAGCTGTTTTTT.

This chain links TRBV6-5 with TRBJ2-2, with a weak D call TRBD2 (6 bases). Germline lookup yields CDR1 MNHEY and CDR2 SVGAGI. The CDR3 totals 16 residues. Between the trimmed V and J ends, which lost 0 bases and 4 bases, there was a span of 12 bases. The CDR3 nucleotides are TGTGCCAGCAGTTACTCGGGGGGAGTAGGCACCGGGGAGCTGTTTTTT. Translation gives CASSYSGGVGTGELFF.

This clone was observed a handful of times. At one end the junction does not follow the germline gene, possibly because of a read error. The chain is built from TRBV30 and TRBJ1-1; D call uncertain. Germline V gene data show CDR1 as GTSNPN and CDR2 as SVGIG (reference sequence). The CDR3 is made up of 13 amino acids. The CDR3 sequence is CAGSLIGISEAFF. The CDR3 nucleotides are TGTGCCGGGAGTCTTATCGGGATCTCTGAAGCTTTCTTT.

In regard to this clone: A read error may account for a junction end that differs from germline. The CDR3 DNA reads TGTGCCAGCAAGGAAGGACTAGCGAAGACCGGGGAGCTGTTTTTT. As protein: CASKEGLAKTGELFF. J is TRBJ2-2 and V is TRBV2; TRBD2 aligns across 9 bases. The CDR3 runs to 15 residues. Germline V gene lookup returns CDR1 SNHLY and CDR2 FYNNEI.

J is TRBJ1-3 and V is TRBV5-1; 7 bases are a match to TRBD1. The CDR3 sequence is 14 residues long. Germline-derived CDR1 and CDR2 are SGHRS and YFSETQ. With V trimmed by 3 bases and J by 3 bases, 3 bases remained unmatched. The CDR3 DNA reads as TGCGCCAGCAGCTGGGGGACAGTTGGAAACACCATATATTTT. It is translated as CASSWGTVGNTIYF. The full variable domain, in which reference TRBV5-1 and TRBJ1-3 provide the parts outside the CDR3, is KAGVTQTPRYLIKTRGQQVTLSCSPISGHRSVSWYQQTPGQGLQFLFEYFSETQRNKGNFPGRFSGRQFSNSRSEMNVSTLELGDSALYLCASSWGTVGNTIYFGEGSWLTVV.

In its sample, this clone was seen once. The rearrangement uses TRBV30 and TRBJ1-5, with 8 bases that match TRBD1. CDR1 is GTSNPN, CDR2 SVGIG, per germline (reference sequence). With 3 bases clipped from V and 5 bases from J, the junction kept 9 bases outside the gene matches. The CDR3 is 15 residues long. CDR3 sequence: CAWRAPGQAYQPQHF. CDR3 nucleotide sequence: TGTGCCTGGAGAGCGCCGGGACAGGCCTATCAGCCCCAGCATTTT.

The CDR3 DNA reads as TGTGCCAGCAGTGAGCTGTACCCTTCTGGAAACACCATATATTTT. It specifies CASSELYPSGNTIYF. V gene TRBV6-1 combines with J gene TRBJ1-3; D not certain. The CDR3 has 15 amino acids. Germline CDR1 reads MNHNS; CDR2 reads SASEGT. Trimming shortened V by 3 bases and J by 1 base, and 10 bases separated the two germline ends.

J is TRBJ2-7 and V is TRBV15; no reliable D call. The CDR3 loop spans 13 amino acids. V was cut by 2 bases and J by 3 bases, with 8 bases left in between. Germline V lookup: CDR1 LNHNV, CDR2 YYDKDF (reference sequence). Here the CDR3 reads CATSRLQNYEQYF. In DNA, the CDR3 is TGTGCCACCAGCAGATTACAGAACTACGAGCAGTACTTC.

This rearrangement joins TRBV5-4 to TRBJ1-1; TRBD1 aligns across 8 bases. Looked up from germline, CDR1 is SGHNT and CDR2 is YYREEE (reference sequence). This CDR3 comprises 15 residues. J was trimmed by 3 bases and V by 0 bases; bases with no gene match: 4. The CDR3 nucleotides read TGTGCCAGCAGCTTGGCTCAGGGGGCTTACACTGAAGCTTTCTTT. Encoded protein: CASSLAQGAYTEAFF.

The DNA for the CDR3 is TGCGCCAGCAGCCAGGGCCCTAGCGGGAGTCACTACAATGAGCAGTTCTTC. Translated, it gives CASSQGPSGSHYNEQFF. The chain has TRBV4-1 and TRBJ2-1; 10 bases align to TRBD2. CDR3 length: 17 amino acids. The V segment lost 3 bases and the J segment 3 bases; nucleotides outside the gene matches: 8. Germline-derived CDR1 and CDR2 are MGHRA and YSYEKL.